Following are 28 T cell receptor beta chains from one sample sequenced in a study of OX40 agonist ivuxolimab in advanced cancers. Measured with immunoSEQ multiplex PCR; TCRdb has only the in-frame clones, and not every one. Of around 70,000 clones in the sample, 90% to 95% were seen once. Source: CD4+ or CD8+ T cells sorted from blood, taken in a trial of the OX40 agonist ivuxolimab. These receptors came from an adult with an advanced solid tumor such as melanoma, head and neck, liver or kidney cancer.

The V gene is TRBV7-8, the J gene TRBJ1-1; D gene unclear. CDR1 is SGHVS, CDR2 FQNEAQ, per germline. V was clipped by 1 base and J by 1 base, with 7 bases between them. The CDR3 totals 14 residues. CDR3 nucleotide sequence: TGTGCCAGCAGCTTAGGAAGTAGGAACACTGAAGCTTTCTTT. This encodes CASSLGSRNTEAFF.

Comments on this clone: This CDR3 is also generated by other DNA sequences in the sample. This chain joins TRBV20-1 and TRBJ1-1; a weak D match, TRBD1 (5 bases). The ends were cut back, 6 bases at V and 10 bases at J, with 12 bases in the middle. The CDR3 spans 10 residues. CDR1 is DFQATT, CDR2 SNEGSKA, per germline (reference sequence). The CDR3 spells CSAGPGGAFF. CDR3 DNA: TGCAGTGCCGGACCGGGGGGAGCTTTCTTT.

This clone appeared a few times. This chain links TRBV5-4 with TRBJ2-1; TRBD1 matches 9 bases. The ends lost 2 bases at V and 9 bases at J; junction bases unmatched: 6. Per the germline V gene, CDR1 is SGHNT and CDR2 is YYREEE (reference sequence). The CDR3 is made up of 14 amino acids. The chain's CDR3 is CASSFIQGAPEQFF. Written as DNA, the CDR3 is TGTGCCAGCAGCTTCATACAGGGGGCGCCTGAGCAGTTCTTC.

V gene TRBV5-5 combines with J gene TRBJ2-5, with a possible D match to TRBD2 (5 bases). Germline CDR1 is SGHKS and CDR2 is YYEKEE (reference sequence). The CDR3 is 15 amino acids. Trimming left V 0 bases short and J 2 bases short, with 11 bases between. Written as DNA, the CDR3 is TGTGCCAGCAGCTTGGAGGAGGCCTTTCAAGAGACCCAGTACTTC. It translates to CASSLEEAFQETQYF.

This sequence joins TRBV5-1 and TRBJ1-1; 7 nucleotides agree with TRBD1. CDR1 SGHRS and CDR2 YFSETQ come from the germline V gene. V lost 4 bases to trimming and J lost 4 bases; unmatched junction nucleotides: 7. The CDR3 length is 14 residues. DNA for the CDR3: TGCGCCAGCAGCCTCGACAGGGAGAGCACTGAAGCTTTCTTT. This sequence encodes CASSLDRESTEAFF.

V is TRBV10-3 and J is TRBJ1-1; no clear D. This CDR3 has 13 residues. V lost 5 bases and J lost 0, with 7 bases in between. The germline CDR1 and CDR2 sequences are ENHRY and SYGVKD. The CDR3 coding sequence is TGTGCCATCAGTCTCGGGGTGAACACTGAAGCTTTCTTT. It yields the protein CAISLGVNTEAFF.

The chain carries TRBV6-5 and TRBJ2-1; D perhaps matches TRBD1 (6 bases). V was trimmed by 6 bases and J by 7 bases, leaving 16 bases between them. Per germline, CDR1 MNHEY and CDR2 SVGAGI. The CDR3 extends over 14 amino acids. CDR3 in DNA: TGTGCCAGCAGACCTTCGGTCCAGGGGAATGAGCAGTTCTTC. This sequence encodes CASRPSVQGNEQFF.

The V call is TRBV4-3, the J call TRBJ2-7; 9 bases fit TRBD1. This CDR3 is built from 15 residues. V gave up 3 bases and J gave up 5 bases; unmatched junction bases: 8. Per the germline V gene, CDR1 is LGHNA and CDR2 is YSLEER. The CDR3 region is CASSQVGQGIDEQYF. The CDR3 nucleotides are TGCGCCAGCAGCCAGGTGGGACAGGGAATCGACGAGCAGTACTTC.

This chain joins TRBV27 and TRBJ2-1, with TRBD2 matching over 8 bases. The germline V gene encodes CDR1 MNHEY and CDR2 SMNVEV (reference sequence). The CDR3 is made up of 16 amino acids. The trim removed 7 bases at V and 4 bases at J, leaving 12 bases unmatched. This chain's CDR3 is CASTTLSGASYNEQFF. CDR3 DNA: TGTGCCAGCACCACCCTTAGCGGGGCAAGTTACAATGAGCAGTTCTTC.

This clone appeared once. The CDR3 bases are TGTGCCAGCAGCGTGAACACCTACAATGAGCAGTTCTTC. Its protein is CASSVNTYNEQFF. The chain links TRBV9 to TRBJ2-1, with D uncertain. The V end was cut by 2 bases, the J end by 2 bases, with 5 bases between. Germline CDR1 reads SGDLS; CDR2 reads YYNGEE. There are 13 residues in the CDR3.

This rearrangement joins TRBV5-6 to TRBJ1-1; TRBD1 might be the D (6 bases). The germline V and J ends were trimmed by 2 bases and 1 base, with 18 bases remaining between them. The V gene's germline CDR1 is SGHDT and CDR2 YYEEEE. This CDR3 is built from 17 residues. In DNA, the CDR3 is TGTGCCAGCAGCTTACTAGACAGGACCCGCCCGAACACTGAAGCTTTCTTT. Amino acids: CASSLLDRTRPNTEAFF.

This sequence joins TRBV19 and TRBJ2-1; 7 nucleotides align to TRBD1. Germline V gives CDR1 LNHDA, CDR2 SQIVND (reference sequence). Trimming cost V 3 bases and J 4 bases; bases outside gene matches: 12. CDR3 length: 17 residues. The CDR3 DNA follows: TGTGCCAGTAGTATTGTACGGGGACAGATTGGGTACAATGAGCAGTTCTTC. Its translation is CASSIVRGQIGYNEQFF.

The table lists this clone with a few counts. The J gene is TRBJ1-5, the V gene TRBV30, with D hard to call. The germline V gene encodes CDR1 GTSNPN and CDR2 SVGIG (reference sequence). V was trimmed by 0 bases and J by 4 bases, leaving 13 bases between them. The CDR3 contains 15 residues. CDR3: CAWSVVGRLNQPQHF. In DNA, the CDR3 is TGTGCCTGGAGTGTTGTCGGCAGGTTAAATCAGCCCCAGCATTTT.

This clone was observed a handful of times. This sample also contains other DNA sequences that code for the same CDR3. The chain joins TRBV6-5 to TRBJ1-3; D ambiguous. The CDR3 is made up of 15 amino acids. Trimming took 2 bases from V and 2 from J, leaving 10 bases between them. Germline CDR1 and CDR2: MNHEY and SVGAGI. In DNA, the CDR3 is TGTGCCAGCAGTTACGGACCTTCGCCTGGAAACACCATATATTTT. Encoded protein: CASSYGPSPGNTIYF.

The chain joins TRBV30 to TRBJ1-5; 10 nucleotides agree with TRBD1. The CDR3 loop spans 14 amino acids. Trimming cost V 2 bases and J 4 bases; bases outside gene matches: 2. In germline, CDR1 is GTSNPN, CDR2 SVGIG (reference sequence). The CDR3 loop is CAWSWTGGNQPQHF. In nucleotides, the CDR3 is TGTGCCTGGAGTTGGACAGGGGGTAATCAGCCCCAGCATTTT.

The chain combines TRBV7-6 with TRBJ2-1; D remains ambiguous. V lost 5 bases and J lost 9, with 11 bases in between. The CDR3 has 12 amino acids. Germline values: CDR1 SGHVS, CDR2 FNYEAQ. The CDR3 nucleotides read TGTGCCAGCAGCGGCCCCGGCGTTGAGCAGTTCTTC. Translated, it gives CASSGPGVEQFF.

This chain links TRBV28 with TRBJ1-1; no clear D gene. CDR1 and CDR2 from the germline V gene are MDHEN and SYDVKM. The V end lost 5 bases, the J end lost 0 bases, and 7 bases lay between the germline ends. The CDR3 sequence is 13 residues long. CDR3 DNA sequence: TGTGCCAGCAGTGACCGAATGAACACTGAAGCTTTCTTT. Translated: CASSDRMNTEAFF.

The V call is TRBV10-2, the J call TRBJ2-7; the D gene is possibly TRBD1 (6 bases). Trimming shortened V by 2 bases and J by 2 bases, and 13 bases separated the two germline ends. The CDR3 extends over 15 amino acids. Germline CDR1 reads WSHSY; CDR2 reads SAAADI. The DNA of the CDR3 is TGCGCCAGCAGTGAGGAACAGGGCCCAACCTACGAGCAGTACTTC. Translation: CASSEEQGPTYEQYF.

The V and J genes are TRBV28 and TRBJ2-2; 12 nucleotides align to TRBD2. The CDR3 length is 17 residues. Per germline, CDR1 MDHEN and CDR2 SYDVKM. V dropped 7 bases and J dropped 5; count of bases not matched to a gene: 11. This CDR3 is CASILAVGTSGTGELFF. Here the CDR3 DNA reads TGTGCCAGCATCCTAGCCGTCGGGACTAGCGGGACCGGGGAGCTGTTTTTT. Full variable domain (missing parts from reference TRBV28 and TRBJ2-2): DVKVTQSSRYLVKRTGEKVFLECVQDMDHENMFWYRQDPGLGLRLIYFSYDVKMKEKGDIPEGYSVSREKKERFSLILESASTNQTSMYLCASILAVGTSGTGELFFGEGSRLTVL.

This rearrangement joins TRBV6-5 to TRBJ2-1, with 8 bases identical to TRBD1. CDR3 length equals 15 residues. Trimming took 6 bases from V and 3 from J; bases not matched to a gene: 7. Germline V gene data show CDR1 as MNHEY and CDR2 as SVGAGI. CDR3 sequence: CASRTTGDLYNEQFF. As DNA, the CDR3 is TGTGCCAGCAGAACGACAGGGGACCTCTACAATGAGCAGTTCTTC.

As DNA, the CDR3 is TGTGCCAGCAGTTTTGGAGCTAGCACAGATACGCAGTATTTT. Translated: CASSFGASTDTQYF. The chain uses TRBV27 and TRBJ2-3, with unresolved D. Germline lookup yields CDR1 MNHEY and CDR2 SMNVEV (reference sequence). The CDR3 extends over 14 amino acids. Trimming removed 3 bases from V and 0 bases from J, with 7 bases in between.

The chain carries TRBV4-2 and TRBJ2-7; a possible D gene is TRBD2 (6 bases). The CDR3 consists of 15 residues. V lost 0 bases, J lost 0 bases, and 9 bases lay in between. Germline V gene lookup returns CDR1 LGHNA and CDR2 YNFKEQ. CDR3 DNA: TGTGCCAGCAGCCAAGAAAGGGGACTCTCCTACGAGCAGTACTTC. It encodes CASSQERGLSYEQYF.

The CDR3 loop reads CASSPELGQGNQPQHF. CDR3 in DNA: TGTGCCAGCAGCCCAGAGTTGGGACAGGGTAATCAGCCCCAGCATTTT. V usage is TRBV4-2 and J usage is TRBJ1-5, with 9 bases identical to TRBD1. V lost 4 bases, J lost 4 bases, and 8 bases stayed unmatched. This CDR3 is built from 16 residues. Per the germline V gene, CDR1 is LGHNA and CDR2 is YNFKEQ.

The V and J genes are TRBV6-5 and TRBJ1-1; D is ambiguous. V lost 0 bases, J lost 1 base, and 0 bases lay in between. Looked up from germline, CDR1 is MNHEY and CDR2 is SVGAGI. This CDR3 is built from 12 residues. The CDR3 DNA sequence: TGTGCCAGCAGTTACTCGAACACTGAAGCTTTCTTT. Its translation is CASSYSNTEAFF.

The rearrangement joins TRBV6-5 to TRBJ1-3; D gene ambiguous. Trimming shortened V by 2 bases and J by 6 bases, and 17 bases separated the two germline ends. Per the germline V gene, CDR1 is MNHEY and CDR2 is SVGAGI. CDR3 length equals 16 residues. The CDR3 region is CASSYGGLERENTIYF. As DNA, the CDR3 is TGTGCCAGCAGTTACGGCGGCCTCGAGAGGGAAAACACCATATATTTT.

This clone was detected only once. The genes are TRBV6-6 and TRBJ2-1; 13 positions match TRBD2. V was clipped by 4 bases and J by 7 bases; unmatched bases: 7. The CDR3 runs to 16 residues. The V gene's germline CDR1 is MNHNY and CDR2 SVGAGI (reference sequence). In nucleotides, the CDR3 is TGTGCCAGCAGTTTACTAGCGGGAGGGCCAGGGAATGAGCAGTTCTTC. Protein product: CASSLLAGGPGNEQFF.

The chain employs TRBV13 and TRBJ1-1; D is unresolved. CDR3 length: 14 amino acids. Germline assignment: CDR1 PRHDT and CDR2 FYEKMQ (reference sequence). Trimming removed 4 bases at V and 0 bases at J, with 9 bases between. CDR3 sequence reads: CASSYDRVNTEAFF. The CDR3 coding sequence is TGTGCCAGCAGCTATGATCGAGTGAACACTGAAGCTTTCTTT.

This clone was observed a single time. The chain links TRBV7-3 to TRBJ2-7; 10 bases are a match to TRBD1. J gave up 5 bases and V 5 bases, and 15 bases lay outside the gene matches. The CDR3 has 17 residues. Per the germline V gene, CDR1 is SGHTA and CDR2 is FQGTGA. DNA of the CDR3: TGTGCCAGCAGCATGGACGCTTTGGGGACAGGGGATGACGAGCAGTACTTC. Translated: CASSMDALGTGDDEQYF.